The clone carrying this TCR beta chain was seen a few times. V lost 2 bases to trimming and J lost 4 bases, with 12 bases between them. CDR3 length: 15 residues. The germline V gene has CDR1 MNHEY and CDR2 SMNVEV (reference sequence). Preparing the TCRbeta library involved the use of unique molecular identifiers. TCRdb called the PCR reads again in MiXCR, with one record for every CDR3 protein. The sample includes roughly 610,000 distinct CDR3 sequences, about 10% of them seen just once. These data originate in a study of T-cell reconstitution after alpha-beta-depleted transplantation in children. The sequence came from a human donor who donated a stem cell graft to a child with acute myeloid leukemia. The rearrangement links TRBV27 to TRBJ2-1; the D is unclear. Sample: PBMCs from the stem cell graft donor, taken from the stem cell graft. CDR3 amino acids: CASSLVGANYNEQFF. CDR3 nucleotide sequence: TGTGCCAGCAGTTTAGTGGGCGCTAATTACAATGAGCAGTTCTTC.